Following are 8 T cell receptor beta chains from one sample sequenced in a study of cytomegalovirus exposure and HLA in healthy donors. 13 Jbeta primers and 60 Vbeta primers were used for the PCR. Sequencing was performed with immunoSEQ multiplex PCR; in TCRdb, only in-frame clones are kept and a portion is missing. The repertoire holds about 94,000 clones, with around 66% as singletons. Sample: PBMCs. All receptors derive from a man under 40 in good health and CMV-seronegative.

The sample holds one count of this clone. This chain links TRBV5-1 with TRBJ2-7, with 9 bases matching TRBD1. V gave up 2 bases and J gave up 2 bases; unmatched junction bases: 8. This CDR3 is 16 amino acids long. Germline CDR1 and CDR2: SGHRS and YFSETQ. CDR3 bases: TGCGCCAGCAGCTTACCAAGGACAGGGGCTACCTACGAGCAGTACTTC. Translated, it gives CASSLPRTGATYEQYF.

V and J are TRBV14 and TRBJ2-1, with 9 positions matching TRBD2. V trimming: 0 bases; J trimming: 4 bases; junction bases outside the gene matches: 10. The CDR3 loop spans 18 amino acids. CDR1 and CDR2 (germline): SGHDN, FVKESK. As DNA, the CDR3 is TGTGCCAGCAGCCAAGAGAGCGGGGCGGGGGGGCTGTACAATGAGCAGTTCTTC. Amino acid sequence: CASSQESGAGGLYNEQFF.

The CDR3 region has the DNA TGTGCAAGTCGCTTAGCTTGCAGGGGCTACAATGAGCAGTTCTTC. This translates into CASRLACRGYNEQFF. The chain employs TRBV12-2 and TRBJ2-1; no check of the table's D call, TRBD1, against the DNA was made. TRBV12-2 is a pseudogene locus. CDR3 length equals 15 residues.

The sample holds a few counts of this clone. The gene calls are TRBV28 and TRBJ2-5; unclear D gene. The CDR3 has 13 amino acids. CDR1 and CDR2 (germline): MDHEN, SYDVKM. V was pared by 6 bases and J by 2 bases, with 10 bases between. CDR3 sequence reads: CASRRRPQETQYF. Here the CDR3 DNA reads TGTGCCAGCAGGCGCCGCCCGCAAGAGACCCAGTACTTC.

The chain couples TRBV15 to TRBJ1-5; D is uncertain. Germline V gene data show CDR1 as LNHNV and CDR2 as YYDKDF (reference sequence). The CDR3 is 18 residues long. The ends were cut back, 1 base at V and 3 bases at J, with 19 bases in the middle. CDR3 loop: CATSRGSPSRINNQPQHF. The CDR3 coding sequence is TGTGCCACCAGCAGAGGATCTCCGTCTAGGATTAACAATCAGCCCCAGCATTTT.

CDR3 DNA: TGCGCCAGCAGCGAACTAGCGGGAGACCTCAATGAGCAGTTCTTC. Its protein is CASSELAGDLNEQFF. This sequence joins TRBV5-1 and TRBJ2-1; TRBD2 matches 11 bases. Germline V gene data show CDR1 as SGHRS and CDR2 as YFSETQ. The CDR3 extends over 15 amino acids. Trimming removed 4 bases from V and 6 bases from J; junction bases left unmatched: 6.

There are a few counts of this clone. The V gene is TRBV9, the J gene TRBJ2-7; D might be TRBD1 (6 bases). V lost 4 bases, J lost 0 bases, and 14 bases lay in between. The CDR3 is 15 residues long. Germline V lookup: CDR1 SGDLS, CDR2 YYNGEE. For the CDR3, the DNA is TGTGCCAGCAGCCCACTCCAGGGGCACTCCTACGAGCAGTACTTC. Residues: CASSPLQGHSYEQYF.

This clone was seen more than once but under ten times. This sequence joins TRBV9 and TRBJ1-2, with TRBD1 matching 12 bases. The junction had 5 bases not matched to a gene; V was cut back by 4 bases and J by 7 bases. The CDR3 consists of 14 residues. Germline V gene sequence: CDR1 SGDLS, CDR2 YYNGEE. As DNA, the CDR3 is TGTGCCAGCAGCCTGGGACAGGGGGCCGGTGGCTACACCTTC. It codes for CASSLGQGAGGYTF.